This TCR beta chain was sequenced for a study of PD-1 blockade in classical Hodgkin lymphoma. Libraries were prepared by immunoSEQ multiplex PCR; TCRdb keeps only in-frame clonotypes and omits some of them. The repertoire consists of 75,000 to 100,000 clones, with under 95% occurring once and the leading ten covering around 2%. Germline V gene lookup returns CDR1 SQVTM and CDR2 ANQGSEA. The CDR3 runs to 14 residues. V lost 7 bases to trimming and J lost 4 bases, with 17 bases between them. Time point denoted: cycle 4 day 1 (C4D1), after about 6 weeks of nivolumab. Each patient experienced a relapse that followed autologous stem cell transplantation, and brentuximab vedotin exposure varied.

The V gene is TRBV29-1, the J gene TRBJ2-1; TRBD1 or TRBD2 may be the D gene (5 bases each). The sequence derives from a human donor with classical Hodgkin lymphoma. This sample comprised peripheral blood mononuclear cells (PBMCs), obtained before the fourth cycle of nivolumab. In nucleotides, the CDR3 is TGCAGCGCTTCCCGGGACCCTCCTTACAATGAGCAGTTCTTC. Translating it yields CSASRDPPYNEQFF.